This T cell receptor (beta chain) was captured in a study of vaccination and CD4 T cells after COVID-19. Study at large: Post-diagnosis, post-COVID samples were collected after a median approximately 100 days, ranging 35 to 161. Overlapping spike peptides from SARS-CoV-2, HCoV-NL63, HCoV-OC43 and HCoV-229E served to stimulate the cells. General study findings and limits: Apart from involving relatively few convalescent patients, the work omitted early post-infection timepoints.

Per the germline V gene, CDR1 is MNHEY and CDR2 is SMNVEV (reference sequence). The CDR3 is made up of 13 amino acids. The V gene lost 3 bases and the J gene lost 8 bases, with 13 bases spanning the gap. Details on this clonotype: Its specificity is unknown.

Sequenced with the Oncomine TCR Beta short-read assay was DNA taken from cultured CD4+ T cells. Cultured CD4+ T cells were the source of extracted genomic DNA. TCRdb redid the calling of the PCR reads with MiXCR, one entry per CDR3 protein. The table shows about 18,000 distinct CDR3 sequences, with 50% to 65% occurring only once. Sample treatment: approximately nine-day PBMC culture with coronavirus spike peptide pools or control peptides (ViraFEST assay). The rearrangement uses TRBV27 and TRBJ1-2; the D is unclear. The origin of this receptor is a human donor who had recovered from COVID-19. Material: CD4+ T cells from blood, cultured in vitro. The CDR3, as DNA: TGTGCCAGCAGTTTTAACGGAGGGAAAGGCTACACCTTC. Its protein is CASSFNGGKGYTF.